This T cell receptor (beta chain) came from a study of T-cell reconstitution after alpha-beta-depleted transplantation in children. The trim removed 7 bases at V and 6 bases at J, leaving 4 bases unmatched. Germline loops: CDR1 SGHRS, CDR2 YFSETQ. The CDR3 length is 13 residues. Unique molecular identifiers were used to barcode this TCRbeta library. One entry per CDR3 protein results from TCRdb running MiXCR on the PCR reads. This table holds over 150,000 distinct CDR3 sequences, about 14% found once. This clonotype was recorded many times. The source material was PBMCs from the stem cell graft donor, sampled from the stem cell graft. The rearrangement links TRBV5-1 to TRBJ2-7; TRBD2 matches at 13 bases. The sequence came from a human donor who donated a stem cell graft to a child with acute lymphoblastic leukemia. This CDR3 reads CASGGTSGIEQYF. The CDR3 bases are TGCGCCAGCGGGGGGACTAGCGGGATCGAGCAGTACTTC.